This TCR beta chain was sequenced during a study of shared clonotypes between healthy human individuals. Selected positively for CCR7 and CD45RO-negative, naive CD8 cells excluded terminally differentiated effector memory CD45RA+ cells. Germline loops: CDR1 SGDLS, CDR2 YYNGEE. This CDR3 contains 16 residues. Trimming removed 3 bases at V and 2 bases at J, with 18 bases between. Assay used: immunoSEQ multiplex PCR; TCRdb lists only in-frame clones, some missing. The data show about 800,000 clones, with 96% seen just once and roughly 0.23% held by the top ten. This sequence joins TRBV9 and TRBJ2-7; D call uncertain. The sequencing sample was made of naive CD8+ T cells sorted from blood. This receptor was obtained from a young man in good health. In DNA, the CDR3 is TGTGCCAGCAGCGGGCCCCCGGTTGGCAGGCCCTACGAGCAGTACTTC. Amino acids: CASSGPPVGRPYEQYF.